Shown below are 10 T cell receptor beta chains from a single sample sequenced in a study of T cells in Graves' hyperthyroidism and ophthalmopathy. TCR beta CDR3 sequences were amplified from RNA transcripts. First-round RT-PCR with HTBI primers amplified the TCR CDR3 region. From the multiplex PCR reads, TCRdb called clonotypes with MiXCR, one entry per CDR3 protein. The sample consists of 300,000 to 400,000 distinct CDR3 sequences, 13% of them appearing once. The sequenced material came from blood. These receptors came from a woman aged 18-29 years with Graves' hyperthyroidism.

This clonotype was found many times. This could be a read error, since a much larger clone is one nucleotide away. The chain joins TRBV12-3 or TRBV12-4 to TRBJ1-5, with 9 bases that match TRBD1. The CDR3 sequence is 14 residues long. Trimming at V came to 6 bases and at J to 6 bases, leaving 6 bases not matched to a gene. The CDR3 DNA reads TGTGCCAGCAGCCTAGGGACAGGGAGTCAGCCCCAGCATTTT. Translated: CASSLGTGSQPQHF.

This clonotype turned up a few times. This sequence joins TRBV25-1 and TRBJ2-7, with D perhaps matching TRBD1 (6 bases). V lost 6 bases and J lost 6, with 12 bases in between. Germline values: CDR1 MGHDK, CDR2 SYGVNS. CDR3 length: 12 residues. CDR3 in DNA: TGTGCCAGCAGCCAGGGGCCGCTCGAGCAGTACTTC. As protein: CASSQGPLEQYF.

The table lists this clonotype with a few counts. This sequence joins TRBV4-2 and TRBJ2-3; TRBD2 aligns across 7 bases. There are 17 residues in the CDR3. Germline CDR1 and CDR2: LGHNA and YNFKEQ. V trimming: 0 bases; J trimming: 0 bases; junction bases outside the gene matches: 6. CDR3 sequence (DNA): TGTGCCAGCAGCCAAGACTTGGGGGGGGTGAGCACAGATACGCAGTATTTT. This sequence encodes CASSQDLGGVSTDTQYF.

This clonotype has ten or more counts. The DNA of the CDR3 is TGTGCCATCAGAGACCACTACTCTCCGAATGAGCAGTTCTTC. It yields the protein CAIRDHYSPNEQFF. The chain carries TRBV10-3 and TRBJ2-1; no clear D gene. The V and J ends lost 6 bases and 7 bases respectively, with 16 bases between them. Germline-derived CDR1 and CDR2 are ENHRY and SYGVKD. The CDR3 contains 14 residues.

This clonotype came up a few times. The rearrangement uses TRBV6-1 and TRBJ1-5; TRBD1 aligns across 9 bases. This CDR3 region has 16 residues. CDR1 is MNHNS, CDR2 SASEGT, per germline. Germline trimming cut 3 bases from V and 7 bases from J; bases unmatched to any gene: 10. The CDR3 nucleotides read TGTGCCAGCAGTGACCTAGGACAGGGGCCGAGACAGCCCCAGCATTTT. Translating gives CASSDLGQGPRQPQHF.

The CDR3 sequence: CASSEGLAGSNEQFF. The CDR3 bases are TGTGCCAGCAGTGAAGGACTAGCGGGGTCCAATGAGCAGTTCTTC. The chain couples TRBV2 to TRBJ2-1; TRBD2 agrees at 11 bases. The J segment lost 6 bases and the V segment lost 1 base, leaving 2 bases of the junction unmatched. The CDR3 covers 15 residues. CDR1 SNHLY and CDR2 FYNNEI come from the germline V gene.

The table lists this clonotype with many counts. The rearrangement uses TRBV18 and TRBJ1-2; 7 nucleotides line up with TRBD1. From germline, CDR1 is KGHSH and CDR2 LQKENI. The length of the CDR3 is 14 residues. V was pared by 2 bases and J by 5 bases, with 5 bases of the junction left unmatched. CDR3 sequence reads: CASSPGDRIYGYTF. The CDR3 DNA reads as TGTGCCAGCTCACCAGGGGACAGAATTTATGGCTACACCTTC. The full variable domain, with the rest looked up from reference TRBV18 and TRBJ1-2, is NAGVMQNPRHLVRRRGQEARLRCSPMKGHSHVYWYRQLPEEGLKFMVYLQKENIIDESGMPKERFSAEFPKEGPSILRIQQVVRGDSAAYFCASSPGDRIYGYTFGSGTRLTVV.

This clonotype appeared a single time. The chain links TRBV7-2 to TRBJ2-1, with D tentatively TRBD2 (5 bases). V lost 2 bases, J lost 8 bases, and 10 bases lay in between. This CDR3 contains 13 residues. Looked up from germline, CDR1 is SGHTA and CDR2 is FQGNSA. This chain's CDR3 is CASSLISGDEQFF. The CDR3, as DNA: TGTGCCAGCAGCTTAATATCCGGGGATGAGCAGTTCTTC. Using reference TRBV7-2 and TRBJ2-1 for the parts outside the CDR3, the full variable domain is GAGVSQSPSNKVTEKGKDVELRCDPISGHTALYWYRQSLGQGLEFLIYFQGNSAPDKSGLPSDRFSAERTGGSVSTLTIQRTQQEDSAVYLCASSLISGDEQFFGPGTRLTVL.

The genes are TRBV12-3 or TRBV12-4 and TRBJ1-4; D remains unclear. The CDR3 sequence is 14 residues long. V was clipped by 5 bases and J by 8 bases, with 15 bases between them. The CDR3 nucleotides read TGTGCCAGCAGTCGAGGCGATGAACGCGAAAAACTGTTTTTT. As protein: CASSRGDEREKLFF.

The chain couples TRBV5-6 to TRBJ1-2; D is unresolved. Germline V CDR1 and CDR2: SGHDT, YYEEEE. The CDR3 is made up of 16 amino acids. Trimming shortened V by 3 bases and J by 7 bases, and 22 bases separated the two germline ends. The CDR3 nucleotides are TGTGCCAGCAGCTCGAGGTTTAGGGATCGGGCTTCTGGCTACACCTTC. This sequence encodes CASSSRFRDRASGYTF.